The text below deals with one TCR beta chain. The data were obtained in a study of blood T cell repertoires in COVID-19. Study summary: Samples representing acute and convalescent COVID-19 were sourced from the United States, Italy and Spain.

Seattle researchers signed up patients amid active infection and tracked them longitudinally. Original analysis: From reference gene primer amplification, estimates of nucleated cell counts were derived. Data came from immunoSEQ multiplex PCR; TCRdb stores just in-frame clones and leaves some out. D and trimming were read from the DNA, whereas the V and J calls and clone size are those reported in that table. Here the sample spans about 250,000 clones, around 88% being singletons. With 3 bases clipped from V and 5 bases from J, the junction kept 7 bases outside the gene matches. The CDR3 runs to 14 residues. Germline loops: CDR1 MGHRA, CDR2 YSYEKL.

The clonotype originates from a woman in her thirties with COVID-19, enrolled during active disease. Sequencing was performed on peripheral blood. The chain recombines TRBV4-1 with TRBJ2-7, with TRBD1 identical over 7 bases. The CDR3 nucleotides read TGCGCCAGCAGCCAGGAAACAGGGGCCGACGAGCAGTACTTC. This encodes CASSQETGADEQYF.